This is a list of T cell receptor beta chains from one sample in a study of regulatory T cells in long-lasting Graves disease. From the multiplex PCR reads, TCRdb called clonotypes with MiXCR, one entry per CDR3 protein. The sample gives 450,000 to 650,000 distinct CDR3 sequences, about 16% of which show up once; around 25% is in the top ten. These data are also associated with another study on T cells in Graves' hyperthyroidism and ophthalmopathy.

Sequencing was performed on peripheral blood mononuclear cells (PBMCs), taken at new diagnosis, from a patient treated with antithyroid drugs. The receptors originated from a woman aged 35-60 years with Graves disease. CDR3s include the opening cysteine and the closing phenylalanine or tryptophan. The order of the fields is J gene, V gene, clone size, D gene, CDR3 protein, CDR3 DNA. The D gene is left open where the match is weak. The listing skips clone size in some rows; elsewhere it reads once, few, many or a size class.

j_call: TRBJ1-2
v_call: TRBV5-6
clone_size: many
d_call: -
cdr3_aa: CASSLAEFGYGYTF
cdr3_nt: TGTGCCAGCAGCTTGGCCGAATTCGGCTATGGCTACACCTTC

j_call: TRBJ2-1
v_call: TRBV6-1
clone_size: once
d_call: -
cdr3_aa: CASSEAGVFGNEQFF
cdr3_nt: TGTGCCAGCAGTGAAGCGGGTGTTTTTGGGAATGAGCAGTTCTTC

j_call: TRBJ2-2
v_call: TRBV12-3/TRBV12-4
clone_size: -
d_call: TRBD1
cdr3_aa: CASRGQGLGELFF
cdr3_nt: TGTGCCAGCAGGGGACAGGGATTAGGGGAGCTGTTTTTT

j_call: TRBJ2-6
v_call: TRBV10-3
clone_size: -
d_call: -
cdr3_aa: CADRGFSGANVLTF
cdr3_nt: TGTGCCGACCGAGGGTTCTCTGGGGCCAACGTCCTGACTTTC

j_call: TRBJ2-7
v_call: TRBV3-1
clone_size: many
d_call: -
cdr3_aa: CASSHGSYEQYF
cdr3_nt: TGTGCCAGCAGCCATGGGTCGTACGAGCAGTACTTC

j_call: TRBJ1-5
v_call: TRBV29-1
clone_size: few
d_call: -
cdr3_aa: CSVGGGPLDQPQHF
cdr3_nt: TGCAGCGTAGGGGGGGGGCCCCTCGATCAGCCCCAGCATTTT

j_call: TRBJ2-5
v_call: TRBV19
clone_size: few
d_call: TRBD2
cdr3_aa: CRASGGPKGETQYF
cdr3_nt: TGTCGGGCTAGCGGGGGGCCTAAGGGAGAGACCCAGTACTTC

j_call: TRBJ2-1
v_call: TRBV7-3
clone_size: many
d_call: -
cdr3_aa: CASSLTGIYNEQFF
cdr3_nt: TGTGCCAGCAGCTTAACAGGGATCTACAATGAGCAGTTCTTC

j_call: TRBJ2-1
v_call: TRBV29-1
clone_size: -
d_call: -
cdr3_aa: CSVEPTGWVYNEQFF
cdr3_nt: TGCAGCGTTGAACCAACAGGGTGGGTTTACAATGAGCAGTTCTTC

j_call: TRBJ1-6
v_call: TRBV19
clone_size: few
d_call: TRBD1
cdr3_aa: CASSTTDRGGSPLHF
cdr3_nt: TGTGCCAGTAGTACCACCGACAGGGGAGGTTCACCCCTCCACTTT

j_call: TRBJ2-5
v_call: TRBV7-2
clone_size: few
d_call: -
cdr3_aa: CASSASFQETQYF
cdr3_nt: TGTGCCAGCAGCGCCTCGTTTCAAGAGACCCAGTACTTC

j_call: TRBJ1-4
v_call: TRBV6-9
clone_size: -
d_call: -
cdr3_aa: CATRYSATNEKLFF
cdr3_nt: TGTGCCACCAGATATTCTGCAACTAATGAAAAACTGTTTTTT

j_call: TRBJ1-5
v_call: TRBV15
clone_size: -
d_call: TRBD1
cdr3_aa: CATSRAGTGNQPQHF
cdr3_nt: TGTGCCACCAGCAGAGCGGGGACAGGTAATCAGCCCCAGCATTTT

j_call: TRBJ2-7
v_call: TRBV19
clone_size: -
d_call: TRBD1
cdr3_aa: CASRESGQGLHEQYF
cdr3_nt: TGTGCCAGTAGGGAATCGGGACAGGGGCTCCACGAGCAGTACTTC

j_call: TRBJ1-1
v_call: TRBV6-2/TRBV6-3
clone_size: many
d_call: -
cdr3_aa: CASSRLGAKAFF
cdr3_nt: TGTGCCAGCAGTCGTCTTGGGGCGAAGGCTTTCTTT

j_call: TRBJ1-1
v_call: TRBV28
clone_size: many
d_call: -
cdr3_aa: CASSLIGTEAFF
cdr3_nt: TGTGCCAGCAGTTTGATCGGTACTGAAGCTTTCTTT

j_call: TRBJ2-7
v_call: TRBV12-3/TRBV12-4
clone_size: -
d_call: -
cdr3_aa: CASSFGRYSYEQYF
cdr3_nt: TGTGCCAGCAGTTTTGGCCGGTACTCCTACGAGCAGTACTTC

j_call: TRBJ2-5
v_call: TRBV11-2
clone_size: many
d_call: TRBD2
cdr3_aa: CASSLGVSGGRQETQYF
cdr3_nt: TGTGCCAGCAGCTTAGGCGTGAGCGGGGGGCGACAAGAGACCCAGTACTTC

j_call: TRBJ2-7
v_call: TRBV5-1
clone_size: few
d_call: -
cdr3_aa: CASGLSGGYEQYF
cdr3_nt: TGCGCCAGCGGGTTGTCTGGTGGCTACGAGCAGTACTTC

j_call: TRBJ2-3
v_call: TRBV2
clone_size: many
d_call: -
cdr3_aa: CASSDRRRDGTDTQYF
cdr3_nt: TGTGCCAGCAGTGACAGGAGGCGCGATGGTACAGATACGCAGTATTTT

j_call: TRBJ2-5
v_call: TRBV7-3
clone_size: few
d_call: TRBD2
cdr3_aa: CASQRASGVGTQYF
cdr3_nt: TGTGCCTCCCAACGGGCTAGCGGGGTTGGGACCCAGTACTTC

j_call: TRBJ1-1
v_call: TRBV5-1
clone_size: many
d_call: -
cdr3_aa: CASSLVVGVNTEAFF
cdr3_nt: TGCGCCAGCAGCTTGGTTGTAGGGGTGAACACTGAAGCTTTCTTT

j_call: TRBJ2-2
v_call: TRBV20-1
clone_size: few
d_call: -
cdr3_aa: CSARDGSKVTGELFF
cdr3_nt: TGCAGTGCTAGAGATGGGTCAAAGGTAACCGGGGAGCTGTTTTTT

j_call: TRBJ1-1
v_call: TRBV3-1
clone_size: many
d_call: TRBD1
cdr3_aa: CASSQGQGEAFF
cdr3_nt: TGTGCCAGCAGCCAGGGACAGGGCGAAGCTTTCTTT

j_call: TRBJ2-4
v_call: TRBV7-9
clone_size: few
d_call: -
cdr3_aa: CASSLASPGANIQYF
cdr3_nt: TGTGCCAGCAGCTTAGCGTCTCCAGGGGCAAACATTCAGTACTTC

j_call: TRBJ2-5
v_call: TRBV5-1
clone_size: few
d_call: -
cdr3_aa: CASSLVDSQLETQYF
cdr3_nt: TGTGCCAGCAGCTTGGTGGACAGCCAACTAGAGACCCAGTACTTC

j_call: TRBJ1-1
v_call: TRBV11-2
clone_size: many
d_call: TRBD1
cdr3_aa: CASSTYQGAGTEAFF
cdr3_nt: TGTGCCAGCAGCACTTACCAGGGGGCCGGTACTGAAGCTTTCTTT

j_call: TRBJ1-2
v_call: TRBV5-6
clone_size: -
d_call: -
cdr3_aa: CASSSSGHSAVDGYTF
cdr3_nt: TGTGCCAGCAGCTCATCGGGACACTCGGCGGTCGATGGCTACACCTTC

j_call: TRBJ1-5
v_call: TRBV6-5
clone_size: -
d_call: TRBD1
cdr3_aa: CASSLSGTGDQPQHF
cdr3_nt: TGTGCCAGCAGTTTAAGTGGGACAGGGGATCAGCCCCAGCATTTT

j_call: TRBJ1-4
v_call: TRBV28
clone_size: few
d_call: -
cdr3_aa: CASSFPQTNEKLFF
cdr3_nt: TGTGCCAGCAGTTTCCCCCAAACTAATGAAAAACTGTTTTTT

j_call: TRBJ2-2
v_call: TRBV2
clone_size: -
d_call: -
cdr3_aa: CASVLTGELFF
cdr3_nt: TGTGCCAGCGTGTTAACCGGGGAGCTGTTTTTT

j_call: TRBJ1-5
v_call: TRBV6-1
clone_size: -
d_call: -
cdr3_aa: CASSPGRLDNQPQHF
cdr3_nt: TGTGCCAGCAGCCCCGGCCGTTTGGACAATCAGCCCCAGCATTTT

j_call: TRBJ2-1
v_call: TRBV6-2/TRBV6-3
clone_size: many
d_call: -
cdr3_aa: CASSETYSSEQFF
cdr3_nt: TGTGCCAGCAGTGAAACGTACAGCAGTGAGCAGTTCTTC

j_call: TRBJ2-2
v_call: TRBV10-2
clone_size: -
d_call: -
cdr3_aa: CASSGQVPGELFF
cdr3_nt: TGCGCCAGCAGTGGACAGGTCCCCGGGGAGCTGTTTTTT

j_call: TRBJ1-5
v_call: TRBV5-1
clone_size: few
d_call: -
cdr3_aa: CASSPDGTHQPQHF
cdr3_nt: TGCGCCAGCAGCCCGGACGGAACGCACCAGCCCCAGCATTTT

j_call: TRBJ2-3
v_call: TRBV20-1
clone_size: -
d_call: -
cdr3_aa: CSARGLPSTDTQYF
cdr3_nt: TGCAGTGCTAGAGGTCTCCCTAGCACAGATACGCAGTATTTT

j_call: TRBJ1-1
v_call: TRBV12-3/TRBV12-4
clone_size: many
d_call: TRBD1
cdr3_aa: CASSLVQGANTEAFF
cdr3_nt: TGTGCCAGCAGTTTAGTTCAGGGGGCGAACACTGAAGCTTTCTTT

j_call: TRBJ2-7
v_call: TRBV13
clone_size: few
d_call: -
cdr3_aa: CASSPQPDSYEQYF
cdr3_nt: TGTGCCAGCAGCCCTCAGCCGGACTCCTACGAGCAGTACTTC

j_call: TRBJ2-5
v_call: TRBV4-1
clone_size: -
d_call: -
cdr3_aa: CASSLVRGPQETQYF
cdr3_nt: TGCGCCAGCAGCCTAGTAAGGGGTCCCCAAGAGACCCAGTACTTC

j_call: TRBJ1-2
v_call: TRBV6-2/TRBV6-3
clone_size: many
d_call: -
cdr3_aa: CASSRPAGGSVGLDYGYTF
cdr3_nt: TGTGCCAGCAGTAGACCGGCGGGTGGCTCGGTGGGTCTAGACTATGGCTACACCTTC

j_call: TRBJ2-1
v_call: TRBV10-3
clone_size: -
d_call: TRBD1
cdr3_aa: CAISGQGWEQFF
cdr3_nt: TGTGCCATCAGTGGACAGGGGTGGGAGCAGTTCTTC

j_call: TRBJ2-1
v_call: TRBV7-8
clone_size: -
d_call: -
cdr3_aa: CASSLEGGDYNEQFF
cdr3_nt: TGTGCCAGCAGCTTAGAGGGGGGGGACTACAATGAGCAGTTCTTC

j_call: TRBJ1-2
v_call: TRBV7-9
clone_size: many
d_call: -
cdr3_aa: CASSLPVSGGYTF
cdr3_nt: TGTGCCAGCAGCTTACCCGTCTCCGGGGGGTACACCTTC

j_call: TRBJ1-2
v_call: TRBV6-1
clone_size: -
d_call: -
cdr3_aa: CASSPVNPTGTNYGYTF
cdr3_nt: TGTGCCAGCAGCCCCGTCAACCCGACAGGCACAAACTATGGCTACACCTTC

j_call: TRBJ2-7
v_call: TRBV5-1
clone_size: -
d_call: -
cdr3_aa: CASSITIFAYEQYF
cdr3_nt: TGCGCCAGCAGCATTACAATTTTCGCCTACGAGCAGTACTTC

j_call: TRBJ2-3
v_call: TRBV3-1
clone_size: -
d_call: -
cdr3_aa: CASAGLPGDTQYF
cdr3_nt: TGTGCCAGCGCGGGACTCCCCGGGGATACGCAGTATTTT

j_call: TRBJ2-3
v_call: TRBV12-3/TRBV12-4
clone_size: many
d_call: -
cdr3_aa: CACKPGHSTDTQYF
cdr3_nt: TGTGCCTGCAAACCGGGACACTCCACAGATACGCAGTATTTT